This passage covers 30 T cell receptor beta chains from one sample sequenced in a study of blood T cell repertoires in COVID-19 (dated by TCRdb to about 2020). Library preparation was by the immunoSEQ multiplex PCR assay. TCRdb re-hosts the immuneACCESS table, in-frame sequences only. Its copies lack some clones; in the studies checked, an unresolved V gene accounts for under half of them, and the cause for the rest is not known. This sample lists some 130,000 clones; roughly 80% were detected once. The ten biggest clones cover about a sixth of the sample. Sequenced sample: PBMCs or T cells enriched from blood (not recorded which). The receptors derive from a young man who had recovered from COVID-19.

This chain uses TRBV11-2 with TRBJ1-2, with D perhaps matching TRBD1 (6 bases). V lost 4 bases and J lost 0, with 15 bases in between. This CDR3 region has 16 residues. Per the germline V gene, CDR1 is SGHAT and CDR2 is FQNNGV. This chain's CDR3 is CASSSSGSGANYGYTF. CDR3 coding DNA: TGTGCCAGCAGCTCGTCCGGCTCAGGGGCTAACTATGGCTACACCTTC.

This CDR3 reads CASSPKQASAYNEQFF. The CDR3 DNA is TGTGCCAGCTCACCGAAGCAGGCTAGCGCTTACAATGAGCAGTTCTTC. The V and J genes are TRBV18 and TRBJ2-1, with D possibly matching TRBD2 (6 bases). This CDR3 has 16 residues. V dropped 3 bases and J dropped 4 bases, with 16 bases sitting between them. In germline, CDR1 is KGHSH, CDR2 LQKENI.

The chain is built from TRBV18 and TRBJ2-7, with 12 bases matching TRBD2. CDR3 size: 16 residues. Germline assignment: CDR1 KGHSH and CDR2 LQKENI. J gave up 1 base and V 3 bases, and 4 bases lay outside the gene matches. The CDR3 is CASSPDGLAGSYEQYF. As DNA, the CDR3 is TGTGCCAGCTCACCTGATGGACTAGCGGGATCCTACGAGCAGTACTTC. Full variable domain (remainder filled in from reference TRBV18 and TRBJ2-7): NAGVMQNPRHLVRRRGQEARLRCSPMKGHSHVYWYRQLPEEGLKFMVYLQKENIIDESGMPKERFSAEFPKEGPSILRIQQVVRGDSAAYFCASSPDGLAGSYEQYFGPGTRLTVT.

The V gene is TRBV6-5, the J gene TRBJ1-3, with D unresolved. The germline CDR1 and CDR2 sequences are MNHEY and SVGAGI. The CDR3 has 15 amino acids. V lost 7 bases and J 0 bases, leaving 13 bases between the germline ends. The CDR3 is CASTRDTNSGNTIYF. Here the CDR3 DNA reads TGTGCCAGCACCCGAGACACGAACTCTGGAAACACCATATATTTT.

This chain uses TRBV27 with TRBJ1-1; D gene uncertain. The V gene lost 4 bases and the J gene lost 2 bases, with 8 bases spanning the gap. Germline CDR1 MNHEY, CDR2 SMNVEV (reference sequence). This CDR3 has 13 amino acids. CDR3 loop: CASSYGINTEAFF. In DNA form, the CDR3 reads TGTGCCAGCAGTTACGGGATTAACACTGAAGCTTTCTTT.

This clone was detected once. Different DNA sequences within this sample yield the same CDR3. The CDR3 reads CATSRDSGGNTEAFF. CDR3 nucleotide sequence: TGTGCCACCAGCAGAGATTCAGGGGGGAACACTGAAGCTTTCTTT. The rearrangement links TRBV15 to TRBJ1-1; 7 positions match TRBD1. Losses at the gene ends were 0 bases for V and 1 base for J; bases not matched to a gene: 2. The CDR3 is made up of 15 amino acids. The germline V gene has CDR1 LNHNV and CDR2 YYDKDF (reference sequence). The variable domain in full, completed from reference TRBV15 and TRBJ1-1, reads DAMVIQNPRYQVTQFGKPVTLSCSQTLNHNVMYWYQQKSSQAPKLLFHYYDKDFNNEADTPDNFQSRRPNTSFCFLDIRSPGLGDTAMYLCATSRDSGGNTEAFFGQGTRLTVV.

This chain joins TRBV3-1 (or the pseudogene TRBV3-2) and TRBJ2-5; 10 bases fit TRBD1. J gave up 2 bases and V 3 bases, and 9 bases lay outside the gene matches. Germline lookup yields CDR1 LGHDT and CDR2 YNNKEL (reference sequence). The CDR3 extends over 17 amino acids. DNA of the CDR3: TGTGCCAGCAGCCATCGGACAGGGGGGCTGTTACAAGAGACCCAGTACTTC. Its protein product is CASSHRTGGLLQETQYF.

This clone was found once. The chain joins TRBV5-1 to TRBJ2-2, with TRBD2 as a possible D gene (5 bases). V was shortened by 4 bases and J by 4 bases, with 17 bases between the two germline ends. The CDR3 is 16 amino acids. Germline CDR1 SGHRS, CDR2 YFSETQ. CDR3 residues: CASSVADSITTGELFF. The CDR3 DNA reads TGCGCCAGCAGCGTCGCGGACTCAATAACCACCGGGGAGCTGTTTTTT.

The J gene is TRBJ2-3, the V gene TRBV2, with a possible D match to TRBD2 (6 bases). This CDR3 contains 15 residues. The V gene lost 4 bases and the J gene lost 5 bases, with 16 bases spanning the gap. Germline V CDR1 and CDR2: SNHLY, FYNNEI. CDR3 sequence (DNA): TGTGCCAGCAGTGGACGGACTACTCAGGGAGATACGCAGTATTTT. Translated, it gives CASSGRTTQGDTQYF.

This chain's CDR3 is CASGLRTSSPGELFF. The DNA for the CDR3 is TGTGCTAGTGGTTTGAGGACTAGCAGTCCCGGGGAGCTGTTTTTT. The V gene is TRBV12-5, the J gene TRBJ2-2, with 8 bases fitting TRBD2. The CDR3 is 15 residues long. Germline V gene sequence: CDR1 LGHNT, CDR2 FRNRAP. After removal of 2 bases from V and 6 bases from J, the junction contained 5 bases not matched to a gene.

Here the CDR3 reads CASSTGTGFQPQHF. In DNA, the CDR3 is TGTGCCAGCAGCACCGGGACAGGGTTCCAGCCCCAGCATTTT. The rearrangement joins TRBV6-5 to TRBJ1-5; 9 bases fit TRBD1. Per germline, CDR1 MNHEY and CDR2 SVGAGI. V dropped 6 bases and J dropped 7; count of bases not matched to a gene: 7. The CDR3 sequence is 14 residues long.

The rearrangement joins TRBV3-1 (or the pseudogene TRBV3-2) to TRBJ2-1; no clear D. The CDR3 is made up of 18 amino acids. Trimming stripped 0 bases from V and 0 bases from J, with 15 bases between. Germline lookup yields CDR1 LGHDT and CDR2 YNNKEL (reference sequence). CDR3 DNA: TGTGCCAGCAGCCAAGAACTCGGCAGGCGTAGCTCCTACAATGAGCAGTTCTTC. Translation gives CASSQELGRRSSYNEQFF.

The J gene is TRBJ2-7, the V gene TRBV27; TRBD1 matches 12 bases. The CDR3 has 15 amino acids. CDR1 MNHEY and CDR2 SMNVEV come from the germline V gene (reference sequence). V trimming: 2 bases; J trimming: 4 bases; junction bases outside the gene matches: 3. The CDR3 region is CASSLGTGGLYEQYF. In DNA, the CDR3 is TGTGCCAGCAGTTTAGGGACAGGGGGCCTTTACGAGCAGTACTTC.

This clone was seen just once. This chain connects TRBV5-1 to TRBJ2-7; no definite D call. Germline CDR1 is SGHRS and CDR2 is YFSETQ. V lost 3 bases, J lost 2 bases, and 9 bases lay in between. The CDR3 has 13 residues. CDR3 bases: TGCGCCAGCAGCTCCCTGGGCCCCTACGAGCAGTACTTC. Protein sequence: CASSSLGPYEQYF.

The DNA of the CDR3 is TGTGCCAGTAGTAGGGCTAGCAATCAGCCCCAGCATTTT. Translated, it gives CASSRASNQPQHF. This chain links TRBV19 with TRBJ1-5; D ambiguous. There are 13 residues in the CDR3. V shed 4 bases and J shed 0 bases, with 4 bases lying between them. Germline CDR1 and CDR2: LNHDA and SQIVND (reference sequence). The whole variable domain, remainder taken from reference TRBV19 and TRBJ1-5, is DGGITQSPKYLFRKEGQNVTLSCEQNLNHDAMYWYRQDPGQGLRLIYYSQIVNDFQKGDIAEGYSVSREKKESFPLTVTSAQKNPTAFYLCASSRASNQPQHFGDGTRLSIL.

The chain has TRBV5-1 and TRBJ1-1; 9 bases align to TRBD1. Germline V gives CDR1 SGHRS, CDR2 YFSETQ. This CDR3 is built from 14 residues. V was pared by 4 bases and J by 6 bases, with 7 bases of the junction left unmatched. CDR3 in amino acids: CASSAGQGSSEAFF. As DNA, the CDR3 is TGCGCCAGCAGCGCCGGACAGGGGAGTTCTGAAGCTTTCTTT.

The chain combines TRBV5-4 with TRBJ1-6; TRBD1 matches 7 bases. This CDR3 contains 14 residues. Germline CDR1 reads SGHNT; CDR2 reads YYREEE (reference sequence). V trimming: 5 bases; J trimming: 6 bases; junction bases outside the gene matches: 5. CDR3 DNA: TGTGCCAGCAGGGCAAACAGGGGTAATTCACCCCTCCACTTT. Amino acids: CASRANRGNSPLHF.

This clone is a singleton in its sample. The chain has TRBV7-2 and TRBJ1-1; 9 nucleotides match TRBD1. This CDR3 region has 14 residues. CDR1 and CDR2 (germline): SGHTA, FQGNSA. V gave up 5 bases and J gave up 4 bases; unmatched junction bases: 5. The CDR3 DNA reads as TGTGCCAGCAGCCCACGACAGGGGGGCACTGAAGCTTTCTTT. It encodes CASSPRQGGTEAFF.

Here the CDR3 reads CASSFNHEQFF. CDR3 bases: TGTGCCAGCAGTTTCAATCATGAGCAGTTCTTC. The chain couples TRBV12-3 or TRBV12-4 to TRBJ2-1; D is uncertain. V was clipped by 3 bases and J by 8 bases, with 5 bases between them. The CDR3 spans 11 residues.

The J gene is TRBJ2-7, the V gene TRBV12-3 or TRBV12-4; the D is unclear. V shed 2 bases and J shed 1 base, with 3 bases lying between them. CDR3 length equals 12 residues. As DNA, the CDR3 is TGTGCCAGCAGTTTAACTTCCTACGAGCAGTACTTC. This gives the protein CASSLTSYEQYF.

This sequence joins TRBV7-9 and TRBJ1-1, with D tentatively TRBD1 (5 bases). The germline V and J ends were trimmed by 1 base and 1 base, with 10 bases remaining between them. The CDR3 is 15 residues long. The germline V gene has CDR1 SEHNR and CDR2 FQNEAQ (reference sequence). The CDR3 nucleotides read TGTGCCAGCAGCTTAGGGGGCAGATCGAACACTGAAGCTTTCTTT. The encoded protein is CASSLGGRSNTEAFF.

V gene TRBV5-1 combines with J gene TRBJ2-1, with 9 bases lining up with TRBD1. The CDR3 consists of 16 residues. The J segment lost 6 bases and the V segment lost 0 bases, leaving 7 bases of the junction unmatched. Germline CDR1 and CDR2: SGHRS and YFSETQ. In nucleotides, the CDR3 is TGCGCCAGCAGCTTGGCAGGACAGGGGTCGGTCAATGAGCAGTTCTTC. Its translation: CASSLAGQGSVNEQFF.

This rearrangement joins TRBV20-1 to TRBJ2-4; possible D gene TRBD2, 5 bases. This CDR3 has 15 amino acids. Trimming took 3 bases from V and 0 from J, leaving 12 bases between them. Germline V gene data show CDR1 as DFQATT and CDR2 as SNEGSKA (reference sequence). The CDR3 loop reads CSASDWTVAKNIQYF. CDR3 coding DNA: TGCAGTGCTAGTGATTGGACTGTAGCCAAAAACATTCAGTACTTC.

CDR3 protein: CASSLDGVNTGELFF. The CDR3 DNA follows: TGCGCCAGCAGCTTGGACGGGGTTAACACCGGGGAGCTGTTTTTT. The rearrangement joins TRBV5-1 to TRBJ2-2, with D perhaps matching TRBD2 (5 bases). Trimming pared 0 bases from V and 2 bases from J, leaving 8 bases between. Per the germline V gene, CDR1 is SGHRS and CDR2 is YFSETQ. CDR3 size: 15 residues.

This chain connects TRBV5-4 to TRBJ2-5; TRBD2 matches 8 bases. J was trimmed by 2 bases and V by 4 bases; bases with no gene match: 10. The CDR3 contains 16 residues. CDR1 and CDR2 from the germline V gene are SGHNT and YYREEE (reference sequence). The CDR3 DNA is TGTGCCAGCAGCGGGCCGGGACTAGACACACAAGAGACCCAGTACTTC. Protein product: CASSGPGLDTQETQYF.

This clone has just one count. This chain joins TRBV3-1 (or the pseudogene TRBV3-2) and TRBJ1-5, with 11 bases matching TRBD1. The CDR3 is 16 amino acids. Germline CDR1 LGHDT, CDR2 YNNKEL (reference sequence). V gave up 3 bases and J gave up 4 bases; unmatched junction bases: 5. Written as DNA, the CDR3 is TGTGCCAGCAGCCAGGGGACAGGGGGTTGGAATCAGCCCCAGCATTTT. This encodes CASSQGTGGWNQPQHF.

Only one count was recorded for this clone. This rearrangement joins TRBV2 to TRBJ1-5; D might be TRBD1 (6 bases). Trimming pared 2 bases from V and 7 bases from J, leaving 12 bases between. Germline V gives CDR1 SNHLY, CDR2 FYNNEI. This CDR3 is 14 amino acids long. CDR3 sequence: CASSENTGPQPQHF. The CDR3 DNA sequence: TGTGCCAGCAGTGAAAATACAGGGCCACAGCCCCAGCATTTT.

V usage is TRBV28 and J usage is TRBJ1-5; TRBD1 matches at 9 bases. The CDR3 sequence is 15 residues long. V was pared by 4 bases and J by 6 bases, with 7 bases of the junction left unmatched. CDR1 is MDHEN and CDR2 is SYDVKM in the germline V gene. The CDR3 region is CASSSGQGLIQPQHF. The CDR3 DNA follows: TGTGCCAGCAGTTCGGGACAGGGACTCATTCAGCCCCAGCATTTT.

The genes are TRBV5-6 and TRBJ2-3; TRBD2 agrees at 7 bases. V trimming: 0 bases; J trimming: 1 base; junction bases outside the gene matches: 5. The CDR3 has 16 residues. Germline loops: CDR1 SGHDT, CDR2 YYEEEE. This CDR3 reads CASSLELAVRTDTQYF. CDR3 bases: TGTGCCAGCAGCTTGGAGCTAGCGGTCCGCACAGATACGCAGTATTTT.

The chain joins TRBV5-1 to TRBJ1-6; TRBD1 agrees at 7 bases. The CDR3 consists of 13 residues. The V segment lost 2 bases and the J segment 9 bases; nucleotides outside the gene matches: 2. Looked up from germline, CDR1 is SGHRS and CDR2 is YFSETQ. CDR3 sequence: CASSLQGSSPLHF. The CDR3 DNA is TGCGCCAGCAGCTTACAGGGGAGTTCACCCCTCCACTTT. Based on the CDR3 plus reference TRBV5-1 and TRBJ1-6, the full variable domain is KAGVTQTPRYLIKTRGQQVTLSCSPISGHRSVSWYQQTPGQGLQFLFEYFSETQRNKGNFPGRFSGRQFSNSRSEMNVSTLELGDSALYLCASSLQGSSPLHFGNGTRLTVT.